This TCR beta chain originates from a study of blood T cell repertoires in COVID-19. Study context: The origin of the acute and convalescent COVID-19 samples was the United States, Italy and Spain. The cDNA or gDNA used as material had been derived from T cells, B-cell-depleted T cells, or PBMCs.

This CDR3 is 15 amino acids long. Germline CDR1 and CDR2: SNHLY and FYNNEI. V lost 6 bases, J lost 2 bases, and 4 bases stayed unmatched. Authors' analysis steps: Reference gene primer amplification gave estimated nucleated cell counts. Assay: immunoSEQ multiplex PCR; the TCRdb copy retains only in-frame clones and omits some. V, J and clone size reflect that table, while D and trimming were determined from the DNA. The repertoire holds 250,000 to 350,000 clones, with about nine tenths as singletons. Cohort 3 recovered donors had two negative PCRs, clearance, or symptom resolution. Sequences were obtained from PBMCs or T cells enriched from blood (not recorded which). The sequence was obtained from a woman aged 25 to 39 who had recovered from COVID-19. The rearrangement joins TRBV2 to TRBJ2-3, with TRBD2 matching over 11 bases. The CDR3 DNA is TGTGCCAGCAGGAGACTAGCGGGGAACACAGATACGCAGTATTTT. This sequence encodes CASRRLAGNTDTQYF.